Each of the 21 T cell receptor beta chains below was sequenced from the same sample in a study of tumor and adjacent non-tumor tissue in lung cancer. A modified ARM-PCR protocol with three rounds of nested PCR amplified TCRbeta. Using its own MiXCR run on the multiplex PCR reads, TCRdb lists one record per CDR3 protein. Of tens of thousands of distinct CDR3 sequences in the sample, over 55% are singletons; the top ten hold roughly 9%. No cell sorting was done before RNA was extracted from the tissue. The sequencing input was lung tumor tissue. The receptors derive from a woman between 40 and 55 years old with non-small cell lung cancer.

Comment on this clonotype: No conserved phenylalanine or tryptophan ends this CDR3, so it is likely a read error. V and J are TRBV6-5 and TRBJ2-1; 7 bases align to TRBD2. Unmatched junction bases numbered 16, after V lost 5 bases and J lost 9 bases. Germline V gives CDR1 MNHEY, CDR2 SVGAGI. This CDR3 is built from 16 residues. In DNA, the CDR3 is TGTGCCAGCAGTCCACAGCGGGACCCCTATAAAGTTGAGCAGTTCTTA. Translating gives CASSPQRDPYKVEQFL.

On this clonotype: One junction end disagrees with the germline gene, perhaps due to a read error. CDR3 sequence (DNA): TGCACCAGCAGCCAAAGGGGCCACCCGCAGTTGTTC. Protein: CTSSQRGHPQLF. J is TRBJ2-1 and V is TRBV4-1; tentatively, D is TRBD1 (5 bases). Germline-derived CDR1 and CDR2 are MGHRA and YSYEKL. The CDR3 length is 12 residues.

As to this clonotype: Without the conserved terminal phenylalanine or tryptophan, this CDR3 likely stems from a read error. V is TRBV13 and J is TRBJ2-2; no clear D gene. The CDR3 extends over 13 amino acids. Germline CDR1 and CDR2: PRHDT and FYEKMQ (reference sequence). The DNA for the CDR3 is TGTACCAGCAGCGAACAACCCCTAGGGGAGCTGTTTATT. Amino acid sequence: CTSSEQPLGELFI.

The chain carries TRBV28 and TRBJ2-3; D not resolved. The length of the CDR3 is 11 residues. V dropped 7 bases and J dropped 3 bases, with 5 bases sitting between them. CDR1 is MDHEN and CDR2 is SYDVKM in the germline V gene. The CDR3, as DNA: TGTGCCAGCACAGAGACAGATACGCAGTATTTT. The encoded protein is CASTETDTQYF.

Regarding this clonotype: Its ends do not fully match the called genes, so a read error is possible. This chain joins TRBV11-2 and TRBJ2-4; D gene uncertain. CDR3 size: 16 residues. CDR1 SGHAT and CDR2 FQNNGV come from the germline V gene. The CDR3 DNA is TGTGCCAGCAGCCCTCTGACTGGCGGAAGGTACAACATTCACTACTTC. Its protein is CASSPLTGGRYNIHYF.

This clonotype was observed a handful of times. One base away lies a much larger clone, so this may be a sequencing read error. V and J are TRBV30 and TRBJ2-6; 10 nucleotides agree with TRBD1. Germline V gene lookup returns CDR1 GTSNPN and CDR2 SVGIG (reference sequence). V lost 3 bases, J lost 0 bases, and 5 bases stayed unmatched. CDR3 length: 17 residues. The CDR3 here is CAWRTGGADSGANVLTF. CDR3 coding DNA: TGTGCCTGGAGGACAGGGGGCGCGGACTCTGGGGCCAACGTCCTGACTTTC.

The V gene is TRBV5-8, the J gene TRBJ2-1; the D is unclear. From germline, CDR1 is SGHTS and CDR2 YDEGEE. The CDR3 runs 14 residues. Trimming stripped 0 bases from V and 12 bases from J, with 16 bases between. Here the CDR3 reads CASSLGLSYYVQFF. DNA for the CDR3: TGTGCCAGCAGCTTGGGACTGTCCTACTATGTGCAGTTCTTC.

Of note for this clonotype: A much larger clonotype is one base distant, so this may be a read error. This chain uses TRBV28 with TRBJ2-7; D is uncertain. The CDR3 consists of 14 residues. Looked up from germline, CDR1 is MDHEN and CDR2 is SYDVKM. V lost 3 bases and J 4 bases, leaving 13 bases between the germline ends. The CDR3 region has the DNA TGTGCCAGCAGTTTTCCCGAGAGGTTTTACGAGCAGTACTTC. It encodes CASSFPERFYEQYF. Based on the CDR3 plus reference TRBV28 and TRBJ2-7, the full variable domain is DVKVTQSSRYLVKRTGEKVFLECVQDMDHENMFWYRQDPGLGLRLIYFSYDVKMKEKGDIPEGYSVSREKKERFSLILESASTNQTSMYLCASSFPERFYEQYFGPGTRLTVT.

With regard to this clonotype: Without the conserved terminal phenylalanine or tryptophan, this CDR3 likely stems from a read error. The chain joins TRBV11-3 to TRBJ2-5, with a tentative D call TRBD2 (5 bases). The CDR3 runs to 15 residues. From germline, CDR1 is SGHNT and CDR2 YENEEA. The CDR3 spells CASSLERSRWETQYI. The CDR3, as DNA: TGTGCCAGCAGCTTAGAACGGTCTCGCTGGGAGACTCAGTACATC.

Comments on this clonotype: The conserved phenylalanine or tryptophan normally closing the CDR3 is absent here, so this likely arose from a read error. The chain links TRBV14 to TRBJ2-2; perhaps TRBD2 as D (6 bases). This CDR3 spans 16 amino acids. Trimming left V 3 bases short and J 3 bases short, with 14 bases between. Germline lookup yields CDR1 SGHDN and CDR2 FVKESK. This CDR3 reads CASSHPGGQHTGELFV. The CDR3 bases are TGTGCCAGCAGCCACCCCGGAGGGCAACACACCGGGGAGCTGTTTGTT.

The rearrangement uses TRBV28 and TRBJ2-7; D is unclear. The V end was cut by 6 bases, the J end by 10 bases, with 19 bases between. CDR3 length equals 13 residues. The germline V gene encodes CDR1 MDHEN and CDR2 SYDVKM. The CDR3 here is CASRAQCLPEQYF. In DNA, the CDR3 is TGTGCCAGCAGAGCCCAATGCCTCCCCGAACAGTACTTC.

The V gene is TRBV7-9, the J gene TRBJ2-7, with TRBD1 matching over 7 bases. This CDR3 is 12 amino acids long. Germline lookup yields CDR1 SEHNR and CDR2 FQNEAQ (reference sequence). The CDR3 DNA reads as TGTGCACGCCGGGACAGAGAATACAAGCAGTACTTC. This sequence encodes CARRDREYKQYF.

Notes on this clonotype: The conserved closing phenylalanine or tryptophan is absent in this CDR3, likely reflecting a read error. The chain joins TRBV7-9 to TRBJ2-1; D unclear. This CDR3 contains 13 residues. Germline CDR1 SEHNR, CDR2 FQNEAQ (reference sequence). The CDR3 loop is CASSLLEYNDQFI. The CDR3 DNA is TGTGCCAGCAGCTTACTCGAGTACAATGATCAGTTCATC.

This clonotype turned up a few times. A much more abundant neighbour one base away suggests this may be a read error. The rearrangement uses TRBV4-2 and TRBJ2-3, with 14 bases aligning to TRBD2. This CDR3 comprises 19 residues. CDR1 and CDR2 from the germline V gene are LGHNA and YNFKEQ. CDR3 loop: CAGSQDYGTSGSIPDTQYF. CDR3 coding DNA: TGTGCCGGCAGCCAAGATTACGGGACTAGCGGGAGTATTCCAGATACGCAGTATTTT.

This clonotype was observed many times. J is TRBJ2-4 and V is TRBV20-1, with 9 bases matching TRBD2. Germline loops: CDR1 DFQATT, CDR2 SNEGSKA (reference sequence). The trim removed 0 bases at V and 4 bases at J, leaving 13 bases unmatched. The CDR3 sequence is 18 residues long. The CDR3 nucleotides are TGCAGTGCTAGAGATAGAGGAGCGGTAGCGGGAGATAAAAACATTCAGTACTTC. Amino acid sequence: CSARDRGAVAGDKNIQYF.

As for this clonotype: Compared with germline, one end of the junction differs, possibly owing to a read error. The rearrangement uses TRBV4-2 and TRBJ2-2, with TRBD2 identical over 9 bases. Looked up from germline, CDR1 is LGHNA and CDR2 is YNFKEQ. CDR3 length: 15 amino acids. CDR3 in DNA: TGTGCCACCAGCCAACGACTAGCGGACCCTGGGGAGCTGTTTTTT. It translates to CATSQRLADPGELFF.

Ten or more counts support this clonotype. The J gene is TRBJ2-1, the V gene TRBV5-6; D may be TRBD2 (6 bases). The length of the CDR3 is 16 residues. Germline V CDR1 and CDR2: SGHDT, YYEEEE. Trimming took off 4 bases at V and 6 bases at J, with 20 bases between the two ends. In DNA, the CDR3 is TGTGCCAGCAGCCCGCCCTGGGGGGTTGTTGGCAATGAGCAGTTCTTC. Protein product: CASSPPWGVVGNEQFF. Based on the CDR3 plus reference TRBV5-6 and TRBJ2-1, the full variable domain is DAGVTQSPTHLIKTRGQQVTLRCSPKSGHDTVSWYQQALGQGPQFIFQYYEEEERQRGNFPDRFSGHQFPNYSSELNVNALLLGDSALYLCASSPPWGVVGNEQFFGPGTRLTVL.

On this clonotype: Possible read error: a much larger clone is one base away. The chain couples TRBV28 to TRBJ2-3, with unresolved D. Germline CDR1 is MDHEN and CDR2 is SYDVKM. The CDR3 sequence is 15 residues long. Trimming cost V 4 bases and J 0 bases, with 11 bases left between them. The CDR3 bases are TGTGCCAGCAGTTCAGCAAATCCTAGCACAGATACGCAGTATTTT. This translates into CASSSANPSTDTQYF. Combining the CDR3 with reference TRBV28 and TRBJ2-3 gives the whole variable domain DVKVTQSSRYLVKRTGEKVFLECVQDMDHENMFWYRQDPGLGLRLIYFSYDVKMKEKGDIPEGYSVSREKKERFSLILESASTNQTSMYLCASSSANPSTDTQYFGPGTRLTVL.

Note on this clonotype: This sequence may be a read error, since a much larger clone differs from it by one base. The chain uses TRBV7-9 and TRBJ1-2; weak D call: TRBD1 (5 bases). Per germline, CDR1 SEHNR and CDR2 FQNEAQ (reference sequence). The CDR3 sequence is 15 residues long. V was cut by 7 bases and J by 0 bases, with 15 bases left in between. CDR3 amino acids: CASNPLQGANYGYTF. The CDR3 bases are TGTGCCAGCAACCCTCTCCAGGGAGCTAACTATGGCTACACCTTC.

Comments on this clonotype: Just one base apart from a much larger clone, this may be a read error. The V and J genes are TRBV5-6 and TRBJ2-4, with D perhaps TRBD1 (6 bases). The CDR3 is made up of 13 amino acids. Germline-derived CDR1 and CDR2 are SGHDT and YYEEEE. Trimming shortened V by 5 bases and J by 12 bases, and 18 bases separated the two germline ends. The CDR3 nucleotides are TGTGCCAGCAGTTCCAGGACAGTAACGGCTCAGTACTTC. Its translation: CASSSRTVTAQYF.

In the case of this clonotype: A much larger clone is a single base away; this may be a read error. The gene calls are TRBV5-1 and TRBJ2-3; D unresolved. CDR1 and CDR2 from the germline V gene are SGHRS and YFSETQ. CDR3 size: 14 residues. The CDR3 is CASRLESITDTQYF. The CDR3 DNA reads TGCGCCAGCAGATTGGAATCTATCACAGATACGCAGTATTTT.